This T cell receptor (beta chain) was obtained from a study of regulatory T cells in long-lasting Graves disease. Findings of the study overall: Persistent disease preferred TRBV28, TRBJ1-2 and TRBJ2-5. Thyroid tissue was not sampled; only peripheral blood was. Persistent Graves' patients showed a TCR diversity that was lower than that of newly diagnosed ones.

As to time point: newly diagnosed GD, antithyroid drugs for less than 3 months. PBMC-derived RNA was used for the TCR library. Blood from the periphery, approximately 8.6 milliliters in all, was drawn into EDTA tubes. The V segment lost 6 bases and the J segment 4 bases; nucleotides outside the gene matches: 3. This CDR3 spans 14 amino acids. CDR1 is WSHSY, CDR2 SAAADI, per germline. The sample holds a few counts of this clonotype. Its antigen is not known. iRepertoire HTBI primers and Arm-PCR of CDR3 regions built TCR beta libraries. TCRdb reanalysed the multiplex PCR reads using MiXCR and keeps one entry per CDR3 protein. The data hold approximately 300,000 distinct CDR3 sequences, with 15% to 20% observed a single time.

The sequence was obtained from a female donor with Graves disease. This chain links TRBV10-2 with TRBJ2-3; TRBD2 agrees at 11 bases. The sequencing here drew on peripheral blood mononuclear cells (PBMCs), taken at new diagnosis, from a patient treated with antithyroid drugs. The CDR3 is CASSGSGRADTQYF. CDR3 bases: TGCGCCAGCAGCGGTAGCGGGAGGGCAGATACGCAGTATTTT.